One and the same sample provided the 18 T cell receptor beta chains below, sequenced in a study of T cells in Graves' hyperthyroidism and ophthalmopathy. Amplified TCR beta CDR3 regions came from RNA transcripts. A first-round RT-PCR of the TCR CDR3 used the HTBI primer set. A single record per CDR3 protein comes from TCRdb applying MiXCR to the multiplex PCR reads. The top ten clones hold 30% to 40% of a sample with just under 750,000 distinct CDR3 sequences, around 40% of them seen once. The sequenced material came from blood. The receptors originated from a woman in her thirties or forties with Graves' hyperthyroidism.

This chain uses TRBV5-1 with TRBJ1-1, with TRBD1 identical over 8 bases. With V trimmed by 3 bases and J by 1 base, 2 bases remained unmatched. Germline CDR1 reads SGHRS; CDR2 reads YFSETQ. There are 14 residues in the CDR3. The CDR3 reads CASSWTGWNTEAFF. The CDR3 DNA is TGCGCCAGCAGCTGGACAGGGTGGAACACTGAAGCTTTCTTT. Complete variable domain (other parts from reference TRBV5-1 and TRBJ1-1): KAGVTQTPRYLIKTRGQQVTLSCSPISGHRSVSWYQQTPGQGLQFLFEYFSETQRNKGNFPGRFSGRQFSNSRSEMNVSTLELGDSALYLCASSWTGWNTEAFFGQGTRLTVV.

Concerning this clonotype: This may be a read error: a much more frequent sequence differs by one nucleotide. The V gene is TRBV10-3, the J gene TRBJ2-7, with 8 nucleotides matching TRBD2. The germline CDR1 and CDR2 sequences are ENHRY and SYGVKD. CDR3 length: 16 residues. Losses at the gene ends were 5 bases for V and 4 bases for J; bases not matched to a gene: 13. As DNA, the CDR3 is TGTGCCATCAGTCCGACCAGGGCCCGGGGGGGATACGAGCAGTACTTC. Its protein is CAISPTRARGGYEQYF.

The V gene is TRBV29-1, the J gene TRBJ1-1; maybe TRBD1 (6 bases). V dropped 4 bases and J dropped 3 bases, with 18 bases sitting between them. This CDR3 spans 15 amino acids. Germline-derived CDR1 and CDR2 are SQVTM and ANQGSEA. CDR3 in amino acids: CSVALTRGHDTEAFF. The CDR3 nucleotides are TGCAGCGTTGCCCTTACCCGGGGGCATGACACTGAAGCTTTCTTT.

This rearrangement joins TRBV27 to TRBJ1-5, with D hard to call. V dropped 2 bases and J dropped 7 bases, with 15 bases sitting between them. Germline assignment: CDR1 MNHEY and CDR2 SMNVEV (reference sequence). The CDR3 totals 15 residues. CDR3 DNA: TGTGCCAGCAGTTTAAAAGGCCTGACGGGACAGCCCCAGCATTTT. Translated: CASSLKGLTGQPQHF.

V is TRBV2 and J is TRBJ2-7; TRBD1 is a possible D gene (7 bases). CDR3 length: 18 amino acids. From germline, CDR1 is SNHLY and CDR2 FYNNEI. Trimming removed 5 bases at V and 2 bases at J, with 25 bases between. CDR3 DNA sequence: TGTGCCAGCAGTTACCGGGGACAGATCGGGGGCCCGACCTACGAGCAGTACTTC. Translation gives CASSYRGQIGGPTYEQYF.

A note on this clonotype: A much bigger clone sits one base away, suggesting this may be a read error. CDR3 sequence (DNA): TGTGCCAGCGGTTACTCCGCTACAGGGGACACTGAAGCTTTCTTT. Its translation is CASGYSATGDTEAFF. The V call is TRBV10-3, the J call TRBJ1-1, with 7 bases that match TRBD1. J was trimmed by 3 bases and V by 10 bases; bases with no gene match: 14. Germline CDR1 reads ENHRY; CDR2 reads SYGVKD. CDR3 length: 15 amino acids.

This clonotype was picked up a small number of times. The V and J genes are TRBV7-2 and TRBJ1-4; the match to TRBD1 covers 7 bases. CDR1 is SGHTA and CDR2 is FQGNSA in the germline V gene. The CDR3 length is 16 residues. V trimming: 3 bases; J trimming: 5 bases; junction bases outside the gene matches: 9. CDR3 coding DNA: TGTGCCAGCAGCTTGACAGGGCTAGGAGAAAATGAAAAACTGTTTTTT. Its translation is CASSLTGLGENEKLFF. The variable domain in full, completed from reference TRBV7-2 and TRBJ1-4, reads GAGVSQSPSNKVTEKGKDVELRCDPISGHTALYWYRQSLGQGLEFLIYFQGNSAPDKSGLPSDRFSAERTGGSVSTLTIQRTQQEDSAVYLCASSLTGLGENEKLFFGSGTQLSVL.

This clonotype was seen ten or more times. The gene calls are TRBV6-5 and TRBJ1-1; TRBD1 is a possible D gene (5 bases). V was trimmed by 4 bases and J by 7 bases, leaving 19 bases between them. CDR1 MNHEY and CDR2 SVGAGI come from the germline V gene. This CDR3 contains 15 residues. For the CDR3, the DNA is TGTGCCAGCAGTTGGGACGGGCTGGGGGTAGGTGAAGCTTTCTTT. Translation: CASSWDGLGVGEAFF.

The genes are TRBV12-3 or TRBV12-4 and TRBJ1-2; D not certain. The CDR3 length is 14 residues. V shed 2 bases and J shed 4 bases, with 11 bases lying between them. CDR3 loop: CASSLRRLGYGYTF. In DNA form, the CDR3 reads TGTGCCAGCAGTTTAAGGAGGTTGGGCTATGGCTACACCTTC.

The chain employs TRBV4-3 and TRBJ2-2, with D perhaps TRBD2 (5 bases). The germline CDR1 and CDR2 sequences are LGHNA and YSLEER. The CDR3 contains 15 residues. V lost 2 bases, J lost 4 bases, and 11 bases lay in between. DNA of the CDR3: TGCGCCAGCAGCCAACAGACTATTCGCACCGGGGAGCTGTTTTTT. Its protein product is CASSQQTIRTGELFF.

In this sample, this clonotype turned up many times. The genes are TRBV24-1 and TRBJ2-6, with D possibly TRBD2 on 6 matching bases. The CDR3 totals 18 residues. In germline, CDR1 is KGHDR, CDR2 SFDVKD. V was shortened by 4 bases and J by 0 bases, with 15 bases between the two germline ends. The CDR3 loop is CATSDFGTPSSGANVLTF. The CDR3 region has the DNA TGTGCCACCAGTGACTTCGGGACTCCCTCCTCTGGGGCCAACGTCCTGACTTTC.

This chain joins TRBV6-5 and TRBJ1-5, with D unresolved. CDR1 is MNHEY, CDR2 SVGAGI, per germline. Between the trimmed V and J ends, which lost 4 bases and 1 base, there was a span of 8 bases. The CDR3 is 14 amino acids. CDR3 sequence: CASSLQQSNQPQHF. DNA for the CDR3: TGTGCCAGCAGTTTACAGCAGAGCAATCAGCCCCAGCATTTT.

This clonotype has just a few counts. The gene calls are TRBV18 and TRBJ1-6; D gene ambiguous. V dropped 3 bases and J dropped 9 bases, with 12 bases sitting between them. The CDR3 runs 14 residues. Germline CDR1 and CDR2: KGHSH and LQKENI. The CDR3: CASSPRSESSPLHF. For the CDR3, the DNA is TGTGCCAGCTCACCGCGCAGTGAGAGTTCACCCCTCCACTTT.

The genes are TRBV10-3 and TRBJ1-5; D gene unclear. This CDR3 contains 16 residues. Looked up from germline, CDR1 is ENHRY and CDR2 is SYGVKD. V lost 5 bases to trimming and J lost 3 bases, with 17 bases between them. The CDR3 DNA reads TGTGCCATCAGTCGACGTGGCGGTCAAATCAATCAGCCCCAGCATTTT. This encodes CAISRRGGQINQPQHF.

This clonotype was seen many times. The chain recombines TRBV19 with TRBJ1-2; unclear D gene. Looked up from germline, CDR1 is LNHDA and CDR2 is SQIVND (reference sequence). CDR3 length: 16 amino acids. V was clipped by 9 bases and J by 2 bases, with 22 bases between them. In nucleotides, the CDR3 is TGTGCCAGCAACTTAGGTAGAGAGCGAAGGAACTATGGCTACACCTTC. Translated, it gives CASNLGRERRNYGYTF.

This clonotype was observed many times. The rearrangement joins TRBV7-3 to TRBJ1-1; D is uncertain. The germline V and J ends were trimmed by 1 base and 2 bases, with 8 bases remaining between them. The CDR3 is 14 residues long. Germline V lookup: CDR1 SGHTA, CDR2 FQGTGA. The CDR3 bases are TGTGCCAGCAGCTTAAGTTCGGCAAACACTGAAGCTTTCTTT. This sequence encodes CASSLSSANTEAFF. Combining the CDR3 with reference TRBV7-3 and TRBJ1-1 gives the whole variable domain GAGVSQTPSNKVTEKGKYVELRCDPISGHTALYWYRQSLGQGPEFLIYFQGTGAADDSGLPNDRFFAVRPEGSVSTLKIQRTERGDSAVYLCASSLSSANTEAFFGQGTRLTVV.

Ten or more counts support this clonotype. The CDR3 reads CASSLTGRPNYF. The CDR3 DNA reads as TGTGCCAGCAGCTTAACGGGACGTCCGAATTACTTC. V is TRBV7-9 and J is TRBJ2-7; D tentatively reads TRBD1 or TRBD2 (5 bases each). Germline loops: CDR1 SEHNR, CDR2 FQNEAQ (reference sequence). Trimming took off 2 bases at V and 13 bases at J, with 15 bases between the two ends. This CDR3 is built from 12 residues.

The rearrangement uses TRBV5-1 and TRBJ1-6; 10 nucleotides line up with TRBD1. J lost 11 bases, V lost 1 base, and 6 bases had no gene match. The CDR3 extends over 15 amino acids. The germline CDR1 and CDR2 sequences are SGHRS and YFSETQ. The CDR3 spells CASSLSPGTGAPLHF. The CDR3 DNA follows: TGCGCCAGCAGCTTGTCCCCAGGGACAGGGGCACCCCTCCACTTT.